Below, 28 T cell receptor beta chains from the same sample are listed, as sequenced in a study of radiation and T cells in renal cell carcinoma. The table came from immunoSEQ multiplex PCR; TCRdb's copy has only in-frame clones and leaves some out. The table has just over 150,000 clones, over 80% seen once. This sample's time point: blood 2 weeks post-SBRT. The treatment: 15 Gy SBRT to primary tumor, nephrectomy 4 weeks later. Sequences were derived from blood, sampled from a patient whose treatment included radiotherapy and nephrectomy. The receptors originated from a woman aged 50 to 60 with renal cell carcinoma.

V is TRBV5-1 and J is TRBJ1-2; D is uncertain. The CDR3 spans 15 residues. The V gene's germline CDR1 is SGHRS and CDR2 YFSETQ. Trimming stripped 0 bases from V and 6 bases from J, with 15 bases between. The CDR3, as DNA: TGCGCCAGCAGCTTGGCCAATCCAGGAGTTGATGGCTACACCTTC. This encodes CASSLANPGVDGYTF.

The V gene is TRBV30, the J gene TRBJ1-5; 8 nucleotides match TRBD1. CDR3 length: 15 amino acids. Germline lookup yields CDR1 GTSNPN and CDR2 SVGIG (reference sequence). The trim removed 1 base at V and 3 bases at J, leaving 5 bases unmatched. Written as DNA, the CDR3 is TGTGCCTGGAGTGCAGGGGGCGGGCCCAATCAGCCCCAGCATTTT. This gives the protein CAWSAGGGPNQPQHF.

This chain links TRBV4-2 with TRBJ2-2; 9 nucleotides match TRBD1. V gave up 4 bases and J gave up 5 bases; unmatched junction bases: 8. There are 16 residues in the CDR3. The germline V gene encodes CDR1 LGHNA and CDR2 YNFKEQ. The CDR3 region is CASSRSPGTGTGELFF. The CDR3 DNA is TGTGCCAGCAGCCGCAGTCCCGGGACAGGGACCGGGGAGCTGTTTTTT.

The V gene is TRBV7-9, the J gene TRBJ2-7; 11 positions agree with TRBD1. The CDR3 contains 14 residues. The germline CDR1 and CDR2 sequences are SEHNR and FQNEAQ (reference sequence). After removal of 5 bases from V and 3 bases from J, the junction contained 3 bases not matched to a gene. The CDR3 protein is CASSADRGHYEQYF. The CDR3 nucleotides are TGTGCCAGCAGCGCGGACAGGGGGCACTACGAGCAGTACTTC.

The gene calls are TRBV7-2 and TRBJ2-1, with TRBD2 matching 12 bases. V was pared by 5 bases and J by 10 bases, with 12 bases of the junction left unmatched. The CDR3 sequence is 16 residues long. The germline V gene has CDR1 SGHTA and CDR2 FQGNSA. Written as DNA, the CDR3 is TGTGCCAGCAGCCGTTCCCCTAGCGGGGGGGCCCACGAGCAGTTCTTC. It specifies CASSRSPSGGAHEQFF.

This sequence joins TRBV9 and TRBJ2-1; unclear D gene. The length of the CDR3 is 15 residues. The V and J ends lost 3 bases and 2 bases respectively, with 12 bases between them. CDR1 and CDR2 from the germline V gene are SGDLS and YYNGEE. In DNA form, the CDR3 reads TGTGCCAGCAGCGCTCTTGGCGTGCCCTACAATGAGCAGTTCTTC. This gives the protein CASSALGVPYNEQFF.

The rearrangement links TRBV5-4 to TRBJ1-4; 7 bases agree with TRBD1. In germline, CDR1 is SGHNT, CDR2 YYREEE (reference sequence). V shed 7 bases, J shed 12 bases, and the junction held 12 bases outside the gene matches. The CDR3 length is 13 residues. CDR3 DNA: TGTGCCAGCGGACCCTTTGGCGACAGGGAACTGTTTTTT. This encodes CASGPFGDRELFF.

V and J are TRBV5-6 and TRBJ1-1; a possible D gene is TRBD1 (6 bases). Trimming shortened V by 2 bases and J by 1 base, and 18 bases separated the two germline ends. The CDR3 covers 17 residues. Germline V gives CDR1 SGHDT, CDR2 YYEEEE. CDR3 nucleotide sequence: TGTGCCAGCAGCTTTCTTTCAGGTGTAGGGGGGAACACTGAAGCTTTCTTT. This codes for CASSFLSGVGGNTEAFF.

V gene TRBV7-9 combines with J gene TRBJ2-1; the D is unclear. The V and J ends lost 0 bases and 4 bases respectively, with 4 bases between them. CDR3 size: 13 residues. Germline CDR1 SEHNR, CDR2 FQNEAQ (reference sequence). The CDR3 DNA is TGTGCCAGCAGCTTAGCGCAGTACAATGAGCAGTTCTTC. Amino acids: CASSLAQYNEQFF. Full variable domain (remainder filled in from reference TRBV7-9 and TRBJ2-1): DTGVSQNPRHKITKRGQNVTFRCDPISEHNRLYWYRQTLGQGPEFLTYFQNEAQLEKSRLLSDRFSAERPKGSFSTLEIQRTEQGDSAMYLCASSLAQYNEQFFGPGTRLTVL.

A single count supports this clone. This chain uses TRBV2 with TRBJ1-1, with TRBD1 matching 9 bases. V lost 6 bases to trimming and J lost 5 bases; unmatched junction nucleotides: 10. The CDR3 runs 15 residues. Germline V gives CDR1 SNHLY, CDR2 FYNNEI. The CDR3 sequence: CASREMPGQGTEAFF. The CDR3, as DNA: TGTGCCAGCAGGGAAATGCCGGGACAGGGAACTGAAGCTTTCTTT.

V gene TRBV19 combines with J gene TRBJ1-1; maybe TRBD1 (6 bases). CDR3 length: 13 residues. Trimming stripped 3 bases from V and 7 bases from J, with 12 bases between. The germline CDR1 and CDR2 sequences are LNHDA and SQIVND (reference sequence). The CDR3 DNA sequence: TGTGCCAGTAGTATCGGACAGAGGAGTGAAGCTTTCTTT. Its protein is CASSIGQRSEAFF.

The J gene is TRBJ2-7, the V gene TRBV30, with 7 bases identical to TRBD1. This CDR3 has 12 amino acids. Germline V CDR1 and CDR2: GTSNPN, SVGIG (reference sequence). The trim removed 2 bases at V and 3 bases at J, leaving 1 base unmatched. The CDR3 is CAWSRDSYEQYF. The DNA for the CDR3 is TGTGCCTGGAGTCGGGACAGCTACGAGCAGTACTTC. The full variable domain, completed using reference TRBV30 and TRBJ2-7, is SQTIHQWPATLVQPVGSPLSLECTVEGTSNPNLYWYRQAAGRGLQLLFYSVGIGQISSEVPQNLSASRPQDRQFILSSKKLLLSDSGFYLCAWSRDSYEQYFGPGTRLTVT.

Points on this clone: Sequence at one end of the junction differs from germline and may be a read error. The rearrangement links TRBV7-7 to TRBJ2-7; weak D call: TRBD1 (5 bases). Germline CDR1 is SSHAT and CDR2 is FNYEAQ (reference sequence). The CDR3 sequence is 15 residues long. The CDR3 bases are TGTGCTAGCAGCCCAACCGCAACAGGACAACGCGAGCAGTACTTC. It specifies CASSPTATGQREQYF.

The genes are TRBV7-3 and TRBJ2-2; 10 nucleotides agree with TRBD2. Germline lookup yields CDR1 SGHTA and CDR2 FQGTGA. The CDR3 consists of 16 residues. Germline trimming cut 0 bases from V and 14 bases from J; bases unmatched to any gene: 12. CDR3 coding DNA: TGTGCCAGCAGCTTAACGGTAGCTAGCGGGGGAACGGAACTGTTTTTT. Translating it yields CASSLTVASGGTELFF.

J is TRBJ1-1 and V is TRBV7-2; 7 bases map to TRBD1. With 6 bases clipped from V and 5 bases from J, the junction kept 12 bases outside the gene matches. Germline CDR1 SGHTA, CDR2 FQGNSA. CDR3 length equals 15 residues. The CDR3 DNA reads TGTGCCAGCAGATCAGACACAGGGGCGGGTACTGAAGCTTTCTTT. It yields the protein CASRSDTGAGTEAFF.

The chain joins TRBV7-2 to TRBJ1-2, with D uncertain. This CDR3 region has 13 residues. Germline lookup yields CDR1 SGHTA and CDR2 FQGNSA. The germline V and J ends were trimmed by 0 bases and 3 bases, with 5 bases remaining between them. CDR3 sequence (DNA): TGTGCCAGCAGCTTAGCACGGTACTATGGCTACACCTTC. Its protein product is CASSLARYYGYTF.

The chain recombines TRBV29-1 with TRBJ2-2, with D maybe TRBD2 (5 bases). Trimming stripped 5 bases from V and 4 bases from J, with 14 bases between. The germline V gene has CDR1 SQVTM and CDR2 ANQGSEA. The CDR3 covers 14 residues. CDR3 coding DNA: TGCAGCGTTAAAGGCCGCGCGGGCACCGGGGAGCTGTTTTTT. It is translated as CSVKGRAGTGELFF.

The V gene is TRBV18, the J gene TRBJ2-7; TRBD2 aligns across 15 bases. Germline CDR1 and CDR2: KGHSH and LQKENI. This CDR3 contains 16 residues. V trimming: 6 bases; J trimming: 6 bases; junction bases outside the gene matches: 9. In DNA, the CDR3 is TGTGCCAGCTCGCCGGGACTAGCGGGGGGAGTAGGCGAGCAGTACTTC. It codes for CASSPGLAGGVGEQYF.

This clone was counted only a few times. The CDR3 DNA follows: TGTGCCAGCAGCGTAAAAGGAAGCGGAGATACGCAGTATTTT. Amino acids: CASSVKGSGDTQYF. V gene TRBV9 combines with J gene TRBJ2-3; D possibly corresponds to TRBD2 (5 bases). The CDR3 has 14 amino acids. Trimming took off 1 base at V and 5 bases at J, with 11 bases between the two ends. The germline gives CDR1 SGDLS, CDR2 YYNGEE.

This clone occurred a few times. The rearrangement links TRBV5-6 to TRBJ1-1; D gene uncertain. V was pared by 0 bases and J by 2 bases, with 2 bases between. Germline lookup yields CDR1 SGHDT and CDR2 YYEEEE. The CDR3 consists of 12 residues. CDR3 sequence (DNA): TGTGCCAGCAGCTTGGACAACACTGAAGCTTTCTTT. Translating it yields CASSLDNTEAFF.

This clone was counted between two and nine times. This chain joins TRBV2 and TRBJ2-6; D unclear. Looked up from germline, CDR1 is SNHLY and CDR2 is FYNNEI. V shed 6 bases and J shed 0 bases, with 9 bases lying between them. CDR3 length equals 15 residues. The CDR3 sequence: CASRGRISGANVLTF. CDR3 DNA: TGTGCCAGCAGAGGACGGATCTCTGGGGCCAACGTCCTGACTTTC.

This chain joins TRBV7-2 and TRBJ1-4; 7 bases match TRBD1. J lost 6 bases, V lost 2 bases, and 6 bases had no gene match. Germline CDR1 SGHTA, CDR2 FQGNSA. The length of the CDR3 is 15 residues. DNA for the CDR3: TGTGCCAGCAGCTTACAACCGGGACAGTATGAAAAACTGTTTTTT. It specifies CASSLQPGQYEKLFF.

The chain couples TRBV2 to TRBJ2-1; 8 positions agree with TRBD2. CDR3 length: 12 amino acids. Unmatched junction bases numbered 4, after V lost 5 bases and J lost 10 bases. Germline V lookup: CDR1 SNHLY, CDR2 FYNNEI. CDR3 DNA sequence: TGTGCCAGCAGTCGCGGGGGGAACGAGCAGTTCTTC. The encoded protein is CASSRGGNEQFF.

V and J are TRBV6-5 and TRBJ1-2; D may be TRBD1 (6 bases). V shed 0 bases and J shed 4 bases, with 9 bases lying between them. The CDR3 runs 14 residues. Germline V lookup: CDR1 MNHEY, CDR2 SVGAGI. CDR3 DNA: TGTGCCAGCAGTTACTCGTACAGGGTCTATGGCTACACCTTC. Protein product: CASSYSYRVYGYTF.

This clone appeared a single time. This chain connects TRBV6-6 to TRBJ2-5; D possibly corresponds to TRBD2 (5 bases). The germline V and J ends were trimmed by 3 bases and 3 bases, with 11 bases remaining between them. The CDR3 sequence is 14 residues long. Per germline, CDR1 MNHNY and CDR2 SVGAGI (reference sequence). The CDR3 here is CASSYGGREETQYF. In DNA form, the CDR3 reads TGTGCCAGCAGTTATGGAGGCAGAGAAGAGACCCAGTACTTC.

V gene TRBV19 combines with J gene TRBJ2-5; no reliable D call. V was trimmed by 2 bases and J by 4 bases, leaving 8 bases between them. The length of the CDR3 is 13 residues. Germline V gives CDR1 LNHDA, CDR2 SQIVND (reference sequence). This chain's CDR3 is CASSISLSETQYF. CDR3 bases: TGTGCCAGTAGTATAAGCTTGTCAGAGACCCAGTACTTC. Drawing the rest from reference TRBV19 and TRBJ2-5, the complete variable domain is DGGITQSPKYLFRKEGQNVTLSCEQNLNHDAMYWYRQDPGQGLRLIYYSQIVNDFQKGDIAEGYSVSREKKESFPLTVTSAQKNPTAFYLCASSISLSETQYFGPGTRLLVL.

This rearrangement joins TRBV23-1 to TRBJ2-3; no firm D call. TRBV23-1 is recorded as an ORF, its role being uncertain. V dropped 2 bases and J dropped 3 bases, with 9 bases sitting between them. This CDR3 has 14 residues. CDR3 DNA: TGCGCCAGCAGTCAAAGGGAAGCGACAGATACGCAGTATTTT. Amino acid sequence: CASSQREATDTQYF.

The chain joins TRBV19 to TRBJ2-7; 12 positions agree with TRBD1. The CDR3 consists of 14 residues. V gave up 8 bases and J gave up 8 bases; unmatched junction bases: 10. Germline values: CDR1 LNHDA, CDR2 SQIVND (reference sequence). This chain's CDR3 is CASSGQGARGKQYF. CDR3 DNA sequence: TGTGCCAGTTCGGGACAGGGGGCGAGAGGCAAGCAGTACTTC.